This T cell receptor beta chain was recovered during a study of T-cell reconstitution after alpha-beta-depleted transplantation in children. A few counts support this clonotype. Preparation of the TCRbeta library involved a method that used unique molecular identifiers. In TCRdb, the PCR reads were re-called with MiXCR into one record per CDR3 protein. This repertoire shows around 680,000 distinct CDR3 sequences, around a sixth found once; its top ten account for about 1.1%. Trimming took 5 bases from V and 4 from J; bases not matched to a gene: 13. This CDR3 is built from 16 residues. Germline values: CDR1 SGHTA, CDR2 FQGNSA.

The source is a human donor who donated a stem cell graft to a child with acute myeloid leukemia. V is TRBV7-2 and J is TRBJ1-2; 7 positions match TRBD1. The sequences come from PBMCs from the stem cell graft donor, collected from the stem cell graft. CDR3 residues: CASSRAQGPGGYGYTF. CDR3 bases: TGTGCCAGCAGCCGGGCCCAGGGGCCAGGGGGCTATGGCTACACCTTC.